This entry lists 25 T cell receptor beta chains sequenced from one sample in a study of T cell responses to AZD1222 COVID-19 vaccine. Clones were read by immunoSEQ multiplex PCR, and TCRdb kept only the in-frame ones, dropping some. The table records some 81,000 clones, 75% to 95% of them present only once. This specimen was peripheral blood, taken 28 days after the second AZD1222 dose. The receptors shown here come from an adult who received the AZD1222 COVID-19 vaccine.

This clone was recorded once. V gene TRBV7-3 combines with J gene TRBJ2-7; 8 positions agree with TRBD1. This CDR3 region has 15 residues. The V segment lost 5 bases and the J segment 2 bases; nucleotides outside the gene matches: 8. Germline lookup yields CDR1 SGHTA and CDR2 FQGTGA. This CDR3 reads CASSPGQVLAYEQYF. In nucleotides, the CDR3 is TGTGCCAGCAGCCCGGGACAGGTCCTTGCCTACGAGCAGTACTTC.

This chain uses TRBV18 with TRBJ2-7, with D possibly TRBD2 on 7 matching bases. Trimming stripped 6 bases from V and 2 bases from J, with 23 bases between. The CDR3 sequence is 17 residues long. The V gene's germline CDR1 is KGHSH and CDR2 LQKENI. Here the CDR3 reads CASSLQRSGGLTYEQYF. DNA of the CDR3: TGTGCCAGCTCCCTCCAGCGGTCGGGGGGCCTAACCTACGAGCAGTACTTC. The entire variable domain, with the rest obtained from reference TRBV18 and TRBJ2-7, is as follows: NAGVMQNPRHLVRRRGQEARLRCSPMKGHSHVYWYRQLPEEGLKFMVYLQKENIIDESGMPKERFSAEFPKEGPSILRIQQVVRGDSAAYFCASSLQRSGGLTYEQYFGPGTRLTVT.

The J gene is TRBJ1-2, the V gene TRBV7-3; TRBD1 matches at 9 bases. Germline-derived CDR1 and CDR2 are SGHTA and FQGTGA. The CDR3 spans 13 residues. V gave up 5 bases and J gave up 7 bases; unmatched junction bases: 5. Here the CDR3 reads CASSLGTGTGYTF. CDR3 sequence (DNA): TGTGCCAGCAGCCTCGGGACAGGGACTGGCTACACCTTC.

This clone was found a few times. J is TRBJ2-7 and V is TRBV13; D uncertain. Trimming removed 6 bases at V and 0 bases at J, with 18 bases between. The CDR3 totals 16 residues. Germline CDR1 PRHDT, CDR2 FYEKMQ (reference sequence). CDR3 region: CASRYKGLGRSYEQYF. CDR3 coding DNA: TGTGCCAGCAGATATAAGGGTCTAGGGCGCTCCTACGAGCAGTACTTC.

The rearrangement joins TRBV9 to TRBJ2-5; 9 bases fit TRBD2. The CDR3 covers 16 residues. Germline assignment: CDR1 SGDLS and CDR2 YYNGEE. V shed 7 bases, J shed 5 bases, and the junction held 15 bases outside the gene matches. This chain's CDR3 is CASSSQGGGAKETQYF. Here the CDR3 DNA reads TGTGCCAGCTCCTCCCAGGGCGGGGGGGCGAAGGAGACCCAGTACTTC.

This rearrangement joins TRBV18 to TRBJ2-7; D is possibly TRBD1 (6 bases). This CDR3 is built from 11 residues. Germline V gives CDR1 KGHSH, CDR2 LQKENI. Trimming pared 4 bases from V and 7 bases from J, leaving 8 bases between. The CDR3 DNA reads as TGTGCCAGCTCACAAAGGGGGGAGCAGTACTTC. Its protein is CASSQRGEQYF.

The chain carries TRBV7-9 and TRBJ1-4; D not resolved. This CDR3 comprises 15 residues. Between the trimmed V and J ends, which lost 5 bases and 0 bases, there was a span of 10 bases. Germline V CDR1 and CDR2: SEHNR, FQNEAQ (reference sequence). CDR3: CASSPEAATNEKLFF. The CDR3 region has the DNA TGTGCCAGCAGCCCGGAGGCAGCAACTAATGAAAAACTGTTTTTT.

Here the CDR3 DNA reads TGTGCCAGCAGCTGGACAGCCCAGACTGAAGCTTTCTTT. It is translated as CASSWTAQTEAFF. V usage is TRBV11-3 and J usage is TRBJ1-1; tentative D call: TRBD1 (6 bases). The CDR3 runs to 13 residues. CDR1 is SGHNT, CDR2 YENEEA, per germline. V was trimmed by 4 bases and J by 5 bases, leaving 11 bases between them.

This clone was recorded a few times. V and J are TRBV7-2 and TRBJ2-1; maybe TRBD1 (5 bases). Trimming cost V 4 bases and J 8 bases, with 18 bases left between them. This CDR3 is 15 amino acids long. Germline V lookup: CDR1 SGHTA, CDR2 FQGNSA. The CDR3 nucleotides read TGTGCCAGCAGCTACAACAGGCCCCCTAGGGATGAGCAGTTCTTC. It translates to CASSYNRPPRDEQFF.

This rearrangement joins TRBV28 to TRBJ1-4, with a possible D match to TRBD1 (5 bases). This CDR3 is built from 21 residues. V was clipped by 2 bases and J by 1 base, with 26 bases between them. In germline, CDR1 is MDHEN, CDR2 SYDVKM. The CDR3 bases are TGTGCCAGCAGTTTAGGCGGGGCTAAGGGTTGGGGGAGTGAAACTAATGAAAAACTGTTTTTT. It yields the protein CASSLGGAKGWGSETNEKLFF.

V and J are TRBV7-9 and TRBJ1-3; 7 bases align to TRBD1. The CDR3 consists of 19 residues. Germline V gene lookup returns CDR1 SEHNR and CDR2 FQNEAQ (reference sequence). Trimming removed 3 bases from V and 0 bases from J; junction bases left unmatched: 14. CDR3 nucleotides: TGTGCCAGCAGCTTGGTATTTATGACAGGGCGAGGCTCTGGAAACACCATATATTTT. It translates to CASSLVFMTGRGSGNTIYF.

V gene TRBV2 combines with J gene TRBJ2-3; TRBD1 might be the D (6 bases). The germline gives CDR1 SNHLY, CDR2 FYNNEI. The CDR3 has 16 residues. V shed 4 bases and J shed 4 bases, with 18 bases lying between them. The CDR3 protein is CASSGTAPTLADTQYF. DNA for the CDR3: TGTGCCAGCAGTGGGACAGCCCCGACACTCGCAGATACGCAGTATTTT.

V gene TRBV29-1 combines with J gene TRBJ1-2; D ambiguous. The CDR3 has 11 amino acids. V was trimmed by 5 bases and J by 1 base, leaving 5 bases between them. Germline lookup yields CDR1 SQVTM and CDR2 ANQGSEA. The CDR3 protein is CSVRGNYGYTF. The CDR3 nucleotides are TGCAGCGTTAGAGGTAACTATGGCTACACCTTC.

The V call is TRBV6-5, the J call TRBJ1-1, with D tentatively TRBD1 (5 bases). Trimming removed 2 bases at V and 1 base at J, with 11 bases between. The V gene's germline CDR1 is MNHEY and CDR2 SVGAGI. This CDR3 contains 15 residues. In DNA form, the CDR3 reads TGTGCCAGCAGTTACCAACTGACAGAGAACACTGAAGCTTTCTTT. It specifies CASSYQLTENTEAFF.

This clone was counted a single time. This CDR3 reads CASSYDALKGADTQYF. Written as DNA, the CDR3 is TGTGCCAGCAGTTACGATGCCTTAAAGGGTGCAGATACGCAGTATTTT. The chain joins TRBV6-5 to TRBJ2-3; D is uncertain. The germline CDR1 and CDR2 sequences are MNHEY and SVGAGI. The CDR3 runs to 16 residues. Trimming pared 2 bases from V and 4 bases from J, leaving 16 bases between.

This chain uses TRBV28 with TRBJ2-1; 14 bases align to TRBD2. With V trimmed by 7 bases and J by 8 bases, 10 bases remained unmatched. The germline V gene encodes CDR1 MDHEN and CDR2 SYDVKM. The CDR3 totals 16 residues. This CDR3 is CASTLGGLAGGYEQFF. The CDR3 region has the DNA TGTGCCAGCACGTTAGGTGGACTAGCGGGAGGTTATGAGCAGTTCTTC.

V gene TRBV25-1 combines with J gene TRBJ1-5; 9 bases line up with TRBD1. The germline V gene has CDR1 MGHDK and CDR2 SYGVNS. V was clipped by 6 bases and J by 7 bases; unmatched bases: 7. There are 14 residues in the CDR3. CDR3 nucleotide sequence: TGTGCCAGCAGCGCCGGGACAGGGTGGCAGCCCCAGCATTTT. It is translated as CASSAGTGWQPQHF.

This clone was counted between two and nine times. Relative to the germline gene, one junction end is altered; a read error may explain this. This chain joins TRBV23-1 and TRBJ1-1; a possible D gene is TRBD1 (5 bases). Being an ORF, TRBV23-1 has a function that is uncertain. The CDR3 sequence is 14 residues long. The CDR3 DNA sequence: TGCGCCAGCAGTCAAAGACAGTTCAACAGTGAAGCTTTCTTT. This encodes CASSQRQFNSEAFF.

This sequence joins TRBV7-9 and TRBJ1-2, with D unresolved. V gave up 1 base and J gave up 3 bases, with 12 bases separating them. The CDR3 is 15 residues long. Germline V lookup: CDR1 SEHNR, CDR2 FQNEAQ (reference sequence). The CDR3 spells CASSLGVGRDYGYTF. The CDR3 bases are TGTGCCAGCAGCTTAGGGGTTGGGAGGGACTATGGCTACACCTTC.

This chain connects TRBV15 to TRBJ2-1; no definite D call. Germline CDR1 LNHNV, CDR2 YYDKDF (reference sequence). V shed 7 bases and J shed 5 bases, with 15 bases lying between them. This CDR3 spans 14 amino acids. The CDR3 DNA sequence: TGTGCCACCAAAAGTCTAGTCCGAAACAATGAGCAGTTCTTC. Translating gives CATKSLVRNNEQFF.

This sequence joins TRBV9 and TRBJ2-3; TRBD2 matches at 8 bases. Unmatched junction bases numbered 9, after V lost 0 bases and J lost 3 bases. The CDR3 is 17 residues long. CDR1 is SGDLS and CDR2 is YYNGEE in the germline V gene. The CDR3 here is CASSVGPSGSGTDTQYF. For the CDR3, the DNA is TGTGCCAGCAGCGTAGGACCAAGCGGGAGTGGAACAGATACGCAGTATTTT.

V gene TRBV30 combines with J gene TRBJ1-6; 8 bases are shared with TRBD1. The CDR3 is made up of 15 amino acids. Germline V lookup: CDR1 GTSNPN, CDR2 SVGIG (reference sequence). Trimming took 0 bases from V and 7 from J; bases not matched to a gene: 5. The CDR3, as DNA: TGTGCCTGGAGTGTAAACAGGGGGTGGAATTCACCCCTCCACTTT. Its protein product is CAWSVNRGWNSPLHF. Full variable domain (outside the CDR3, taken from reference TRBV30 and TRBJ1-6): SQTIHQWPATLVQPVGSPLSLECTVEGTSNPNLYWYRQAAGRGLQLLFYSVGIGQISSEVPQNLSASRPQDRQFILSSKKLLLSDSGFYLCAWSVNRGWNSPLHFGNGTRLTVT.

The V gene is TRBV6-1, the J gene TRBJ1-6; 8 bases agree with TRBD1. The CDR3 contains 16 residues. The ends lost 4 bases at V and 5 bases at J; junction bases unmatched: 7. The germline V gene has CDR1 MNHNS and CDR2 SASEGT. CDR3 residues: CASSGGTGWDNSPLHF. In DNA, the CDR3 is TGTGCCAGCAGTGGCGGGACAGGATGGGATAATTCACCCCTCCACTTT.

The chain combines TRBV5-1 with TRBJ2-3; 7 positions agree with TRBD1. J was trimmed by 3 bases and V by 0 bases; bases with no gene match: 7. The CDR3 totals 16 residues. Germline assignment: CDR1 SGHRS and CDR2 YFSETQ. The CDR3, as DNA: TGCGCCAGCAGCTTGGCCCCGGGACAGCCGACAGATACGCAGTATTTT. It translates to CASSLAPGQPTDTQYF.

V is TRBV9 and J is TRBJ1-2; D is unresolved. Germline lookup yields CDR1 SGDLS and CDR2 YYNGEE. V was shortened by 4 bases and J by 4 bases, with 17 bases between the two germline ends. CDR3 size: 15 residues. Here the CDR3 DNA reads TGTGCCAGCAGCCCGAGTGTTGGGGAGGGCTATGGCTACACCTTC. Protein: CASSPSVGEGYGYTF.